Described below is a single T cell receptor beta chain sequence and its context. Its antigen is still unknown. Base qualities were left out, and no much larger clone turns up one base away. CDR1 and CDR2 (SEHNR, FQNEAQ) derive from the germline V gene (reference sequence). The germline V and J ends show losses of 3 bases and 1 base respectively, and no gene match explains 4 bases of the junction. There are 15 amino acids in the CDR3, from cysteine to phenylalanine inclusive. This entry keeps only the CDR3 DNA: 45 bases, framed from base 1. This record belongs to a study of blood T cells in healthy people across ages (dated by TCRdb to between 2015 and 2016). Looking at the study overall: In model experiments, template switching captured roughly one uniquely barcoded TCR beta cDNA molecule for every two T cells. Age-related changes in TCR beta repertoire diversity were measured in the study by deep sequencing normalized with unique cDNA molecular identifiers. Donors were grouped into four age groups: young (average about 15 years), middle-aged (about 38), aged (62) and long-lived (around 80). Donors of different ages were randomly distributed across sequencing lanes to avoid experimental bias. The study analyzed two additional independent replicas of 1 million unique cDNA reads from the same blood draw for two donors, one aged 18 to 29 and one aged 80 or older.

On the study overall, not on this receptor specifically: Because donor CMV infection status was unknown, age-related changes in expanded clonotypes were potentially confounded. Estimates of total diversity based on one million sequenced T cells were regarded as lower bounds and as underestimates. As age increased, observed TCR beta diversity per million T cells dropped in a roughly linear way, and a significant reduction was already evident by age 40. There was a strong correlation between observed TCR beta diversity and the percentage of naive T cells measured by flow cytometry. Compared with the aged group, more naive CD4+ T cells, fewer expanded clones and increased TCR diversity were shown by the long-lived group, suggesting age selection. Since profiling was done on bulk unsorted PBMCs, naive and antigen-experienced compartments could not be conclusively compared.

Receptors were amplified or captured by 5' RACE. Sequencing used an Illumina HiSeq 2500. A second PCR of roughly 7 to 11 cycles was performed with a sample-barcoded 5' primer and a J-beta primer mix. A template-switch 5' adaptor carrying 12 random nucleotides introduced a unique molecular identifier onto each TCR beta cDNA molecule. Each sample yielded at least 2.5 million CDR3-containing paired-end reads. First-strand cDNA synthesis was performed from all RNA using the Mint cDNA synthesis kit, with priming by a TRBC-specific oligonucleotide. Following uracil-DNA glycosylase treatment, a first 18-cycle PCR with universal primers M1SS and BC2_uni_R was performed on all cDNA. The original methods were these. Normalization of each sample was performed by random selection of 1 million high-quality reads, each carrying a distinct molecular identifier. Instead of being binned into consensus sequences, reads that shared molecular identifiers were thrown out. CDR3 identification, clonotype clustering and error correction used MiTCR with a Q25 quality threshold and the strictest error-elimination algorithm. A nonparametric unseen species model with Euler transformation was used to estimate lower-bound total TCR beta diversity. In TCRdb, the public reads were trimmed at Q25 with fastp and aligned with MiXCR, with productive beta chains retained. Rows matching on CDR3 protein sequence are summarized as one entry with the most common DNA and genes. The authors' filters were not applied to this entry. Across this sample there are a few hundred thousand distinct CDR3 sequences, with more than 45% seen only once. The ten most abundant clones make up 51% of the sample.

Systemically healthy Caucasian individuals from Russia, over 30 in total and aged 6 to 90 years, were included as donors. Ten milliliters of peripheral blood were collected from each donor into EDTA-treated Vacutainer tubes. Ficoll-Paque density-gradient centrifugation was used to isolate PBMCs, with at least 7 million per sample. Total RNA, at least 5 micrograms per sample, was extracted from PBMCs with Trizol reagent. The percentages of naive CD45RAhigh/CD27high T cells were determined by flow cytometry on a PBMC aliquot from every donor. The sample was blood. This receptor was taken from a man between 60 and 75 years old in good health. The receptor chain draws on TRBV7-9 and TRBJ1-2; 8 middle bases align to TRBD1. This receptor carries the CDR3 CASSFGQGLNYGYTF. In nucleotides, the sequence is TGTGCCAGCAGCTTTGGACAGGGACTTAACTATGGCTACACCTTC.